This paragraph covers one T cell receptor (beta chain) sequence. The CDR3 length is 12 residues. CDR1 MGHDK and CDR2 SYGVNS come from the germline V gene. V shed 5 bases, J shed 9 bases, and the junction held 4 bases outside the gene matches. This entry comes from a study of blood T cell repertoires in COVID-19. The wider study: The origin of the acute and convalescent COVID-19 samples was the United States, Italy and Spain.

The cohort comprised adults aged 18 to 89 years residing in 20 to 30 US areas. Clinical history reported by participants formed the basis on which cohorts were assigned. Original data processing: Counts of nucleated cells, estimated from reference gene primer amplification, were obtained. TCRdb keeps only in-frame clones here, not all; method: immunoSEQ multiplex PCR. Clone size and the V and J calls come from that table; the DNA yielded D and trimming. Of hundreds of thousands of clones detected, around 87% appear once; the ten largest clones hold around 1.6%. This TCR was sampled from a woman between 45 and 60 years old who had recovered from COVID-19. The sequencing input was PBMCs or T cells enriched from blood (not recorded which). The chain has TRBV25-1 and TRBJ2-1, with 7 positions matching TRBD1. CDR3 in DNA: TGTGCCAGCAGTTCCCAGGGGGTTGAGCAGTTCTTC. It translates to CASSSQGVEQFF.